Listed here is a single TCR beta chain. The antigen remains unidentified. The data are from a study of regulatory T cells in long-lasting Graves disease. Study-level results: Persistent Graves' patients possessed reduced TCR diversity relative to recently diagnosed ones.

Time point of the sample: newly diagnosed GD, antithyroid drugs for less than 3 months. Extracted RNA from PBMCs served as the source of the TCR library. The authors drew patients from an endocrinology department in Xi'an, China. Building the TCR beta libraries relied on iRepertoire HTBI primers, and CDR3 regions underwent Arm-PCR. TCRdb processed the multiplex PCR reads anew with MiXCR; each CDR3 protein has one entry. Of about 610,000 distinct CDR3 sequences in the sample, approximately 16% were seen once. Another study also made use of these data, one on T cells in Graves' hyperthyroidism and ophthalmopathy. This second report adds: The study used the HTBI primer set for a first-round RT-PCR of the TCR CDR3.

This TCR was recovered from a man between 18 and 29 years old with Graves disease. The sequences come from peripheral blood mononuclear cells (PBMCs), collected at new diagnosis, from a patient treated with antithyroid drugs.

CDR3 sequence: CAWNKARTSGYKSSYEQYF. CDR3 DNA sequence: TGTGCCTGGAATAAAGCGAGGACTAGCGGGTACAAGAGCTCCTACGAGCAGTACTTC. V and J are TRBV30 and TRBJ2-7, with 11 nucleotides matching TRBD2. Unmatched junction bases numbered 17, after V lost 4 bases and J lost 0 bases. The germline V gene encodes CDR1 GTSNPN and CDR2 SVGIG (reference sequence). CDR3 size: 19 residues.